The 29 T cell receptor beta chains below were found in one sample sequenced in a study of shared clonotypes between healthy human individuals. Naive CD8 cells comprised CD45RO-negative, CCR7-positively selected cells, excluding terminally differentiated effector memory CD45RA+ cells. The assay was immunoSEQ multiplex PCR, and TCRdb's table has in-frame clones only and misses some. The sample includes around 550,000 clones, approximately 95% of them seen just once. The specimen sequenced was naive CD8+ T cells sorted from blood. These receptors originate from a woman in her twenties or thirties in good health.

This clone was found once. J is TRBJ2-2 and V is TRBV7-9; D possibly corresponds to TRBD2 (5 bases). The CDR3 is made up of 16 amino acids. Per the germline V gene, CDR1 is SEHNR and CDR2 is FQNEAQ (reference sequence). The germline V and J ends were trimmed by 0 bases and 1 base, with 9 bases remaining between them. The CDR3 DNA reads TGTGCCAGCAGCTTAGCGACGACTATGAACACCGGGGAGCTGTTTTTT. It specifies CASSLATTMNTGELFF.

This clone came up once. The chain links TRBV6-6 to TRBJ2-7, with D possibly TRBD2 on 6 matching bases. The CDR3 extends over 15 amino acids. In germline, CDR1 is MNHNY, CDR2 SVGAGI (reference sequence). V was pared by 1 base and J by 6 bases, with 16 bases between. DNA for the CDR3: TGTGCCAGCAGTTACTACTCTTCCGGGAGTGTCGAGCAGTACTTC. Its protein is CASSYYSSGSVEQYF.

The chain has TRBV27 and TRBJ2-1, with 10 bases fitting TRBD2. Losses at the gene ends were 0 bases for V and 4 bases for J; bases not matched to a gene: 9. Per the germline V gene, CDR1 is MNHEY and CDR2 is SMNVEV (reference sequence). The CDR3 runs 18 residues. The CDR3, as DNA: TGTGCCAGCAGTTTATCGACTAGCGGGCGGGGGAGATACAATGAGCAGTTCTTC. Translated, it gives CASSLSTSGRGRYNEQFF.

V gene TRBV14 combines with J gene TRBJ2-7; 8 bases are a match to TRBD2. J gave up 5 bases and V 5 bases, and 2 bases lay outside the gene matches. The length of the CDR3 is 12 residues. Looked up from germline, CDR1 is SGHDN and CDR2 is FVKESK. The CDR3, as DNA: TGTGCCAGCAGCTACGGGAGGGACGAGCAGTACTTC. This codes for CASSYGRDEQYF.

V is TRBV2 and J is TRBJ1-3; maybe TRBD1 (6 bases). Germline lookup yields CDR1 SNHLY and CDR2 FYNNEI. Trimming pared 6 bases from V and 0 bases from J, leaving 12 bases between. This CDR3 comprises 15 residues. The CDR3 bases are TGTGCCAGCAGCGAGGGGACATTCTCTGGAAACACCATATATTTT. Encoded protein: CASSEGTFSGNTIYF.

The J gene is TRBJ1-4, the V gene TRBV7-9; D possibly corresponds to TRBD1 (5 bases). The V end lost 2 bases, the J end lost 7 bases, and 14 bases lay between the germline ends. The CDR3 runs 15 residues. Germline values: CDR1 SEHNR, CDR2 FQNEAQ (reference sequence). The CDR3 protein is CASSLFGQGCEKLFF. DNA of the CDR3: TGTGCCAGCAGCTTATTCGGCCAGGGTTGTGAAAAACTGTTTTTT.

The CDR3 coding sequence is TGTGCCAGCAGCAAAAACAGGGCTAACTTGGGGGAGCAGTACTTC. This encodes CASSKNRANLGEQYF. This rearrangement joins TRBV21-1 to TRBJ2-7; no DNA check was done on the table's D call, TRBD1. TRBV21-1 is a known pseudogene. The CDR3 totals 15 residues.

The V call is TRBV7-9, the J call TRBJ1-4, with D tentatively TRBD1 (5 bases). The V end lost 5 bases, the J end lost 0 bases, and 16 bases lay between the germline ends. The germline V gene encodes CDR1 SEHNR and CDR2 FQNEAQ (reference sequence). The CDR3 is 17 residues long. The CDR3 DNA reads as TGTGCCAGCAGCAGAACTCCCGCGGGGGCAACTAATGAAAAACTGTTTTTT. It specifies CASSRTPAGATNEKLFF.

The V gene is TRBV28, the J gene TRBJ2-2; possibly TRBD1 or TRBD2 for D (5 bases each). There are 15 residues in the CDR3. The germline V and J ends were trimmed by 7 bases and 7 bases, with 19 bases remaining between them. The germline CDR1 and CDR2 sequences are MDHEN and SYDVKM. CDR3 loop: CASTPGPNFGGELFF. The CDR3 nucleotides are TGTGCCAGCACGCCGGGACCCAATTTCGGCGGGGAGCTGTTTTTT.

The chain employs TRBV5-1 and TRBJ2-7; perhaps TRBD1 as D (6 bases). V lost 4 bases to trimming and J lost 0 bases, with 17 bases between them. Germline V gene lookup returns CDR1 SGHRS and CDR2 YFSETQ. This CDR3 has 16 residues. In nucleotides, the CDR3 is TGCGCCAGCAGCCCCATGAGGGACAAGGCCTCCTACGAGCAGTACTTC. It translates to CASSPMRDKASYEQYF.

V gene TRBV5-1 combines with J gene TRBJ2-7, with TRBD1 identical over 10 bases. The germline CDR1 and CDR2 sequences are SGHRS and YFSETQ. The CDR3 extends over 13 amino acids. V trimming: 4 bases; J trimming: 4 bases; junction bases outside the gene matches: 2. Written as DNA, the CDR3 is TGCGCCAGCAGCGGGACAGGGGTTTACGAGCAGTACTTC. It encodes CASSGTGVYEQYF.

This clone occurred once. Other DNA sequences in this sample translate to the same CDR3. The chain recombines TRBV28 with TRBJ1-5, with 8 bases that match TRBD1. CDR3 length equals 15 residues. V was clipped by 5 bases and J by 0 bases; unmatched bases: 3. CDR1 and CDR2 (germline): MDHEN, SYDVKM. The DNA for the CDR3 is TGTGCCAGCAGTGCAACAGGGGGTAGCAATCAGCCCCAGCATTTT. Protein product: CASSATGGSNQPQHF.

The chain is built from TRBV28 and TRBJ2-7; D may be TRBD2 (5 bases). CDR1 is MDHEN and CDR2 is SYDVKM in the germline V gene. V was pared by 2 bases and J by 5 bases, with 7 bases between. CDR3 length equals 12 residues. The CDR3 is CASSLEGNEQYF. In nucleotides, the CDR3 is TGTGCCAGCAGTTTAGAGGGCAACGAGCAGTACTTC.

The count of this clone is one. The chain combines TRBV12-5 with TRBJ2-1, with 12 bases that match TRBD2. V trimming: 1 base; J trimming: 2 bases; junction bases outside the gene matches: 6. CDR1 and CDR2 (germline): LGHNT, FRNRAP. This CDR3 has 18 amino acids. CDR3 DNA: TGTGCTAGTGGTTTGGAGGAGACTAGCGGGAGACCCTACAATGAGCAGTTCTTC. Its protein product is CASGLEETSGRPYNEQFF.

The chain links TRBV2 to TRBJ2-7, with 12 bases that match TRBD2. V shed 6 bases, J shed 1 base, and the junction held 4 bases outside the gene matches. CDR1 and CDR2 from the germline V gene are SNHLY and FYNNEI. The CDR3 is 15 amino acids. CDR3 sequence (DNA): TGTGCCAGCAGCGCCGGGACTAGCGGGTCCTACGAGCAGTACTTC. Translating it yields CASSAGTSGSYEQYF.

This clone was seen just once. This rearrangement joins TRBV2 to TRBJ2-7; 11 nucleotides align to TRBD2. The germline gives CDR1 SNHLY, CDR2 FYNNEI. The V gene end was trimmed by 8 bases and the J gene end by 4 bases; junction bases not matched to a gene: 7. The CDR3 has 14 residues. In nucleotides, the CDR3 is TGTGCCAGCCTACTAGCGGGAGAGGTTTACGAGCAGTACTTC. This sequence encodes CASLLAGEVYEQYF.

This chain connects TRBV29-1 to TRBJ1-2; 7 bases map to TRBD1. V was clipped by 3 bases and J by 6 bases; unmatched bases: 1. The germline gives CDR1 SQVTM, CDR2 ANQGSEA. This CDR3 region has 11 residues. The CDR3 DNA follows: TGCAGCGTTGAGACAGGGAATGGCTACACCTTC. It translates to CSVETGNGYTF.

The chain combines TRBV19 with TRBJ2-5; a possible D gene is TRBD1 (5 bases). V was pared by 1 base and J by 5 bases, with 14 bases between. This CDR3 spans 15 amino acids. Germline CDR1 reads LNHDA; CDR2 reads SQIVND (reference sequence). The DNA for the CDR3 is TGTGCCAGTAGTATAGTATGGCCCGCAGGGGAGACCCAGTACTTC. This encodes CASSIVWPAGETQYF.

The rearrangement joins TRBV7-8 to TRBJ2-7; TRBD2 matches 10 bases. CDR3 length: 15 residues. The J segment lost 4 bases and the V segment lost 4 bases, leaving 7 bases of the junction unmatched. Per germline, CDR1 SGHVS and CDR2 FQNEAQ. DNA for the CDR3: TGTGCCAGCAGCTCCCTGGGACTAGCGAAATACGAGCAGTACTTC. It encodes CASSSLGLAKYEQYF. The full variable domain, rest sourced from reference TRBV7-8 and TRBJ2-7, is GAGVSQSPRYKVAKRGQDVALRCDPISGHVSLFWYQQALGQGPEFLTYFQNEAQLDKSGLPSDRFFAERPEGSVSTLKIQRTQQEDSAVYLCASSSLGLAKYEQYFGPGTRLTVT.

The CDR3 coding sequence is TGTGCCAGCAGCTTCACTAGCGGGAGTAATGAGCAGTTCTTC. Its protein is CASSFTSGSNEQFF. The chain uses TRBV7-2 and TRBJ2-1; TRBD2 agrees at 11 bases. The CDR3 has 14 residues. The trim removed 3 bases at V and 7 bases at J, leaving 2 bases unmatched. Germline V gene sequence: CDR1 SGHTA, CDR2 FQGNSA. Based on the CDR3 plus reference TRBV7-2 and TRBJ2-1, the full variable domain is GAGVSQSPSNKVTEKGKDVELRCDPISGHTALYWYRQSLGQGLEFLIYFQGNSAPDKSGLPSDRFSAERTGGSVSTLTIQRTQQEDSAVYLCASSFTSGSNEQFFGPGTRLTVL.

The chain has TRBV7-9 and TRBJ2-2; 11 bases line up with TRBD2. Germline CDR1 SEHNR, CDR2 FQNEAQ (reference sequence). After removal of 4 bases from V and 7 bases from J, the junction contained 5 bases not matched to a gene. CDR3 length: 15 amino acids. CDR3 DNA: TGTGCCAGCAGCTCTAGCGGGAGGCGTGACGGGGAGCTGTTTTTT. Residues: CASSSSGRRDGELFF.

The chain uses TRBV11-2 and TRBJ1-4; tentative D call: TRBD1 (5 bases). This CDR3 contains 20 residues. Deletions cut 0 bases from V and 0 bases from J, with 20 bases between. CDR1 and CDR2 from the germline V gene are SGHAT and FQNNGV. This CDR3 reads CASSLDGGDAGVATNEKLFF. The CDR3 DNA sequence: TGTGCCAGCAGCTTAGATGGGGGAGACGCGGGAGTTGCAACTAATGAAAAACTGTTTTTT.

This chain uses TRBV6-1 with TRBJ2-3, with a possible D match to TRBD1 (6 bases). Trimming removed 8 bases at V and 0 bases at J, with 15 bases between. There are 15 residues in the CDR3. Germline V gives CDR1 MNHNS, CDR2 SASEGT. CDR3 coding DNA: TGTGCCAGCTGGAGACAGGACCAAAGCACAGATACGCAGTATTTT. Amino acids: CASWRQDQSTDTQYF.

This sequence joins TRBV19 and TRBJ2-5, with unresolved D. The assigned J gene may be wrong: the sequence end matches TRBJ2-7 better. The length of the CDR3 is 13 residues. Germline V lookup: CDR1 LNHDA, CDR2 SQIVND (reference sequence). For the CDR3, the DNA is TGTGCCAGTAGTATAGACGGCCACTACGAGCAGTACTTC. Protein product: CASSIDGHYEQYF.

The chain employs TRBV29-1 and TRBJ1-1; D might be TRBD1 (6 bases). Germline V gene sequence: CDR1 SQVTM, CDR2 ANQGSEA. The V end lost 4 bases, the J end lost 11 bases, and 26 bases lay between the germline ends. This CDR3 region has 15 residues. The CDR3 DNA is TGCAGCGTTGTTTGGCAGGGGCTTTCCGGGACCCTCGCTTTCTTT. The encoded protein is CSVVWQGLSGTLAFF.

The rearrangement links TRBV5-5 to TRBJ2-3; 9 bases agree with TRBD2. This CDR3 region has 15 residues. Germline values: CDR1 SGHKS, CDR2 YYEKEE (reference sequence). V dropped 4 bases and J dropped 6; count of bases not matched to a gene: 9. This chain's CDR3 is CASSPRAGGPDTQYF. The CDR3 nucleotides are TGTGCCAGCAGCCCCAGGGCGGGAGGGCCTGATACGCAGTATTTT.

The V gene is TRBV27, the J gene TRBJ2-5, with unresolved D. The germline V gene has CDR1 MNHEY and CDR2 SMNVEV (reference sequence). V was shortened by 10 bases and J by 3 bases, with 9 bases between the two germline ends. There are 11 residues in the CDR3. CDR3 protein: CATGVKETQYF. CDR3 in DNA: TGTGCCACCGGAGTTAAAGAGACCCAGTACTTC.

This chain uses TRBV13 with TRBJ2-1; maybe TRBD1 (5 bases). This CDR3 region has 14 residues. V gave up 5 bases and J gave up 4 bases, with 12 bases separating them. Germline loops: CDR1 PRHDT, CDR2 FYEKMQ (reference sequence). CDR3 DNA: TGTGCCAGCAGCCGCAGGGCAACTTACAATGAGCAGTTCTTC. Protein: CASSRRATYNEQFF.

The J gene is TRBJ1-1, the V gene TRBV27, with D tentatively TRBD1 (6 bases). Germline CDR1 is MNHEY and CDR2 is SMNVEV (reference sequence). V dropped 2 bases and J dropped 2 bases, with 18 bases sitting between them. CDR3 length equals 17 residues. The DNA for the CDR3 is TGTGCCAGCAGTTTAACCCCCCTGGGGGCTGGAAACACTGAAGCTTTCTTT. It is translated as CASSLTPLGAGNTEAFF.